This record concerns one T cell receptor beta chain sequence. What it binds is unknown. The data belong to a study of OX40 agonist ivuxolimab in advanced cancers. The overall study: Ivuxolimab doses were 0.01, 0.1, 0.3, 1.5, 3 or 10 mg/kg every 2 weeks. People who had prior anti-PD-1, anti-PD-L1 or anti-CTLA-4 therapy could take part, and under 45% had some. Study-wide results and caveats: On average, CD8+ T cells had more expanded clones than CD4+.

Profiling relied on immunoSEQ multiplex PCR, and the TCRdb table lists in-frame clones only, not all of them. Among 55,000 to 65,000 clones listed, around 90% were seen once. The CDR3 totals 15 residues. Germline loops: CDR1 GTSNPN, CDR2 SVGIG (reference sequence). V was clipped by 0 bases and J by 4 bases; unmatched bases: 3. Material: CD4+ or CD8+ T cells sorted from blood, obtained in a trial of the OX40 agonist ivuxolimab. The source of this sequence is an adult with an advanced solid tumor such as melanoma, head and neck, liver or kidney cancer. The rearrangement uses TRBV30 and TRBJ1-2; 12 bases align to TRBD1. DNA of the CDR3: TGTGCCTGGAGTGTAGGGACAGGGGGCCTCTATGGCTACACCTTC. Translated: CAWSVGTGGLYGYTF. Combining the CDR3 with reference TRBV30 and TRBJ1-2 gives the whole variable domain SQTIHQWPATLVQPVGSPLSLECTVEGTSNPNLYWYRQAAGRGLQLLFYSVGIGQISSEVPQNLSASRPQDRQFILSSKKLLLSDSGFYLCAWSVGTGGLYGYTFGSGTRLTVV.